This entry features one T cell receptor (beta chain) sequence. Its antigen is still unknown. This record comes from a study of OX40 agonist ivuxolimab in advanced cancers. Study results and limitations: At 0.1-3.0 mg/kg, partial responders had clonal expansion among the lowest observed.

V was clipped by 0 bases and J by 0 bases, with 7 bases between them. The V gene's germline CDR1 is SGHNT and CDR2 YYREEE (reference sequence). This CDR3 contains 15 residues. Sequencing was performed with immunoSEQ multiplex PCR; in TCRdb, only in-frame clones are kept and a portion is missing. The sample yields under 150,000 clones, 90% seen once. The chain has TRBV5-4 and TRBJ1-3; no clear D. The TCR comes from an adult with an advanced solid tumor such as melanoma, head and neck, liver or kidney cancer. The sample consisted of CD4+ or CD8+ T cells sorted from blood, taken in a trial of the OX40 agonist ivuxolimab. The CDR3 bases are TGTGCCAGCAGCTTGGGTTCCCGCTCTGGAAACACCATATATTTT. Protein sequence: CASSLGSRSGNTIYF. The full variable domain, with the rest looked up from reference TRBV5-4 and TRBJ1-3, is ETGVTQSPTHLIKTRGQQVTLRCSSQSGHNTVSWYQQALGQGPQFIFQYYREEENGRGNFPPRFSGLQFPNYSSELNVNALELDDSALYLCASSLGSRSGNTIYFGEGSWLTVV.